These 20 T cell receptor beta chains originate from one sample sequenced in a study of shared clonotypes between healthy human individuals. TCRdb keeps only in-frame clones here, not all; method: immunoSEQ multiplex PCR. The table includes roughly 2,500,000 clones, approximately 93% detected once. Material: naive CD4+ T cells from PBMCs. The subset here: CD45RA+ positively selected. These receptors were collected from a man younger than 35 in good health. Some clones in this sample may be carry-over from other donors' samples.

The chain combines TRBV25-1 with TRBJ1-2; no reliable D call. Germline V gene sequence: CDR1 MGHDK, CDR2 SYGVNS. The CDR3 spans 13 residues. Deletions cut 2 bases from V and 7 bases from J, with 11 bases between. The CDR3 sequence: CASSEEPASGYTF. As DNA, the CDR3 is TGTGCCAGCAGTGAAGAGCCAGCGAGTGGCTACACCTTC.

V and J are TRBV28 and TRBJ1-4; 7 nucleotides agree with TRBD1. The length of the CDR3 is 15 residues. CDR1 is MDHEN, CDR2 SYDVKM, per germline. Trimming cost V 5 bases and J 1 base; bases outside gene matches: 4. The CDR3 is CASSVTGETNEKLFF. DNA for the CDR3: TGTGCCAGCAGTGTTACAGGGGAAACTAATGAAAAACTGTTTTTT.

On this clone itself: Other DNA sequences from this sample encode an identical CDR3 as well. This chain joins TRBV5-1 and TRBJ2-2; no clear D gene. CDR1 SGHRS and CDR2 YFSETQ come from the germline V gene. The length of the CDR3 is 13 residues. V lost 2 bases and J lost 4, with 6 bases in between. The CDR3, as DNA: TGCGCCAGCAGCTTTGACCCCACCGGGGAGCTGTTTTTT. This codes for CASSFDPTGELFF. The variable domain in full, completed from reference TRBV5-1 and TRBJ2-2, reads KAGVTQTPRYLIKTRGQQVTLSCSPISGHRSVSWYQQTPGQGLQFLFEYFSETQRNKGNFPGRFSGRQFSNSRSEMNVSTLELGDSALYLCASSFDPTGELFFGEGSRLTVL.

The chain joins TRBV9 to TRBJ1-2; 8 bases are shared with TRBD1. The ends lost 0 bases at V and 6 bases at J; junction bases unmatched: 7. The CDR3 runs to 15 residues. Germline V lookup: CDR1 SGDLS, CDR2 YYNGEE. CDR3 nucleotide sequence: TGTGCCAGCAGCGTAGGACAGGGGTCTTTTCATGGCTACACCTTC. Translating it yields CASSVGQGSFHGYTF.

A note on this clone: The same CDR3 also results from other DNA sequences found in this sample. This rearrangement joins TRBV28 to TRBJ1-1; 7 nucleotides match TRBD1. The V gene's germline CDR1 is MDHEN and CDR2 SYDVKM. Germline trimming cut 6 bases from V and 1 base from J; bases unmatched to any gene: 5. CDR3 length: 14 amino acids. The CDR3 nucleotides are TGTGCCAGCAGGTCCGGACAGGCGAACACTGAAGCTTTCTTT. It encodes CASRSGQANTEAFF.

V usage is TRBV7-2 and J usage is TRBJ2-4; TRBD2 matches 9 bases. This CDR3 is 18 amino acids long. V was pared by 5 bases and J by 1 base, with 12 bases of the junction left unmatched. Germline-derived CDR1 and CDR2 are SGHTA and FQGNSA. The CDR3 region has the DNA TGTGCCAGCAGCCCTGGGGGCGGGAGGGTTATGGCCAAAAACATTCAGTACTTC. Amino acid sequence: CASSPGGGRVMAKNIQYF.

The chain has TRBV6-1 and TRBJ2-3; TRBD1 aligns across 7 bases. The CDR3 is made up of 14 amino acids. V gave up 7 bases and J gave up 7 bases; unmatched junction bases: 11. CDR1 and CDR2 from the germline V gene are MNHNS and SASEGT. CDR3 residues: CASIPGTDPYTQYF. The CDR3 DNA follows: TGTGCCAGCATCCCCGGGACAGACCCGTATACGCAGTATTTT.

About this clone: The sample contains more than one DNA sequence encoding this CDR3. CDR3 bases: TGTGCCAGCTCACAAGGACAGGGGTCCTACAATGAGCAGTTCTTC. Amino acids: CASSQGQGSYNEQFF. The chain uses TRBV18 and TRBJ2-1; 9 nucleotides match TRBD1. Germline V gene data show CDR1 as KGHSH and CDR2 as LQKENI. The trim removed 4 bases at V and 1 base at J, leaving 2 bases unmatched. The CDR3 loop spans 15 amino acids.

The chain joins TRBV5-1 to TRBJ1-1; the D gene is possibly TRBD1 (5 bases). The V gene's germline CDR1 is SGHRS and CDR2 YFSETQ. The germline V and J ends were trimmed by 6 bases and 0 bases, with 12 bases remaining between them. CDR3 length: 14 amino acids. CDR3: CASIEGPMNTEAFF. Written as DNA, the CDR3 is TGCGCCAGCATTGAGGGACCCATGAACACTGAAGCTTTCTTT.

The chain links TRBV2 to TRBJ2-2; D possibly corresponds to TRBD2 (5 bases). Germline V lookup: CDR1 SNHLY, CDR2 FYNNEI. CDR3 length: 15 amino acids. The V gene lost 3 bases and the J gene lost 3 bases, with 11 bases spanning the gap. DNA of the CDR3: TGTGCCAGCAGTGAGAGGGCCGCAGACACCGGGGAGCTGTTTTTT. Translation: CASSERAADTGELFF.

The chain uses TRBV2 and TRBJ2-1; TRBD1 is a possible D gene (6 bases). V lost 3 bases, J lost 2 bases, and 11 bases lay in between. Germline loops: CDR1 SNHLY, CDR2 FYNNEI. CDR3 size: 15 residues. The CDR3 region is CASSDRGQTYNEQFF. The CDR3 DNA reads TGTGCCAGCAGTGATAGAGGACAGACCTACAATGAGCAGTTCTTC.

V and J are TRBV7-9 and TRBJ2-5; D is unclear. TRBJ2-7 matches the DNA end more closely, so the J call is doubtful. CDR3 size: 15 residues. CDR1 and CDR2 from the germline V gene are SEHNR and FQNEAQ (reference sequence). CDR3 sequence (DNA): TGTGCCAGCAGCTTAGTTGGACCCTGGGACTACGAGCAGTACTTC. As protein: CASSLVGPWDYEQYF.

The chain joins TRBV6-1 to TRBJ2-1; D may be TRBD2 (6 bases). V was shortened by 3 bases and J by 9 bases, with 21 bases between the two germline ends. The CDR3 extends over 16 amino acids. Germline CDR1 reads MNHNS; CDR2 reads SASEGT. Here the CDR3 DNA reads TGTGCCAGCAGTGACGAAGCGGGTGATGACTGGGGTGAGCAGTTCTTC. It specifies CASSDEAGDDWGEQFF.

The rearrangement joins TRBV5-1 to TRBJ2-3; 8 bases match TRBD2. Trimming cost V 2 bases and J 1 base; bases outside gene matches: 6. This CDR3 contains 16 residues. Germline V gives CDR1 SGHRS, CDR2 YFSETQ. This CDR3 reads CASSFGAGVGTDTQYF. The CDR3 DNA follows: TGCGCCAGCAGCTTTGGAGCGGGAGTGGGCACAGATACGCAGTATTTT.

The chain combines TRBV7-2 with TRBJ2-5; 9 bases are shared with TRBD1. Germline V gene sequence: CDR1 SGHTA, CDR2 FQGNSA. This CDR3 has 16 residues. The V and J ends lost 5 bases and 5 bases, in that order; junction bases with no gene match: 12. In DNA form, the CDR3 reads TGTGCCAGCAGCGAATTGGGACAGGGCGGTTGGGAGACCCAGTACTTC. Its protein product is CASSELGQGGWETQYF. The entire variable domain, with the rest obtained from reference TRBV7-2 and TRBJ2-5, is as follows: GAGVSQSPSNKVTEKGKDVELRCDPISGHTALYWYRQSLGQGLEFLIYFQGNSAPDKSGLPSDRFSAERTGGSVSTLTIQRTQQEDSAVYLCASSELGQGGWETQYFGPGTRLLVL.

The rearrangement links TRBV9 to TRBJ2-1; TRBD2 aligns across 7 bases. V shed 0 bases and J 9 bases; nucleotides not matched to a gene: 3. The germline V gene has CDR1 SGDLS and CDR2 YYNGEE. The CDR3 contains 13 residues. The DNA for the CDR3 is TGTGCCAGCAGCGTAGAGGAGCGGGGTGAGCAGTTCTTC. Amino acids: CASSVEERGEQFF.

The chain is built from TRBV5-4 and TRBJ2-2; possibly TRBD2 for D (5 bases). Trimming pared 0 bases from V and 5 bases from J, leaving 11 bases between. Germline CDR1 reads SGHNT; CDR2 reads YYREEE (reference sequence). The CDR3 covers 15 residues. The CDR3 region has the DNA TGTGCCAGCAGCTTGGGGACTTTTGTTACCGGGGAGCTGTTTTTT. This gives the protein CASSLGTFVTGELFF.

CDR3 residues: CASRPSSGWRGATYEQYF. The CDR3, as DNA: TGTGCCAGCAGGCCTTCGTCGGGATGGCGGGGGGCCACCTACGAGCAGTACTTC. This sequence joins TRBV7-9 and TRBJ2-5; 8 nucleotides match TRBD2. The tail of the sequence fits TRBJ2-7 better, so the J call may be wrong. The CDR3 contains 18 residues. Germline CDR1 and CDR2: SEHNR and FQNEAQ (reference sequence).

J is TRBJ1-1 and V is TRBV7-2; possibly TRBD1 for D (6 bases). Trimming stripped 6 bases from V and 0 bases from J, with 14 bases between. The CDR3 is made up of 15 amino acids. Per germline, CDR1 SGHTA and CDR2 FQGNSA. CDR3 sequence reads: CASRPMGGLNTEAFF. DNA of the CDR3: TGTGCCAGCAGGCCGATGGGGGGCTTGAACACTGAAGCTTTCTTT.

V is TRBV28 and J is TRBJ2-3; 9 nucleotides align to TRBD2. Germline V gene lookup returns CDR1 MDHEN and CDR2 SYDVKM. V shed 3 bases, J shed 2 bases, and the junction held 6 bases outside the gene matches. The CDR3 has 16 amino acids. The CDR3 protein is CASSFLRGGVTDTQYF. As DNA, the CDR3 is TGTGCCAGCAGTTTTCTGCGGGGGGGGGTCACAGATACGCAGTATTTT.